This T cell receptor beta chain is drawn from a study of T cells after yellow fever vaccination. The germline V gene encodes CDR1 SGHDN and CDR2 FVKESK. Trimming pared 1 base from V and 12 bases from J, leaving 16 bases between. The CDR3 is made up of 14 amino acids. This clonotype was picked up many times. It was through 5'RACE template switching that TCR cDNA was made, with a universal primer site and UMIs added. TCRdb re-called the 5' RACE reads through MiXCR, storing one row per CDR3 protein. Here the sample spans under 250,000 distinct CDR3 sequences, roughly 3% being singletons. This receptor was identified in a man younger than 35 who received the YFV17D yellow fever vaccine. The specimen was CD4+ T cells sorted from PBMCs, collected 10 days after the yellow fever booster vaccination. The chain has TRBV14 and TRBJ2-1; perhaps TRBD1 as D (5 bases). The CDR3 protein is CASSQANGRAWQFF. The CDR3 DNA sequence: TGTGCCAGCAGCCAAGCTAACGGCAGGGCATGGCAGTTCTTC.